The 9 T cell receptor beta chains reported below all come from one sample, sequenced in a study of glioma-infiltrating T cells. TCR alpha and beta CDR3 regions were amplified from RNA using iRepertoire nested multiplex PCR. TCRdb reprocessed the multiplex PCR reads with MiXCR, giving one entry per CDR3 protein. The sample lists around 350,000 distinct CDR3 sequences, 41% occurring once. Sequencing was performed on glioma tissue, nonneoplastic brain tissue, or PBMCs (not recorded which). The receptors were sampled from a human donor with low-grade glioma or glioblastoma, undergoing nonglioma brain surgery, or in good health (not recorded which).

On this clonotype itself: One junction end disagrees with the germline gene, perhaps due to a read error. This chain links TRBV6-2 or TRBV6-3 with TRBJ2-3, with 11 positions matching TRBD2. The germline CDR1 and CDR2 sequences are MNHEY and SVGEGT. This CDR3 is 17 amino acids long. CDR3 nucleotide sequence: TGTGCCAGCAGTTACTCGATAAGTCTAGCGGGAGGAGATACACAGTATTTT. Protein: CASSYSISLAGGDTQYF.

This clonotype was counted at least ten times. This rearrangement joins TRBV6-2 or TRBV6-3 to TRBJ1-2; possibly TRBD1 for D (5 bases). V was trimmed by 6 bases and J by 6 bases, leaving 11 bases between them. This CDR3 is 12 amino acids long. From germline, CDR1 is MNHEY and CDR2 SVGEGT. The CDR3 DNA is TGTGCCAGCAGGCTACAGGAAAATGGCTACACCTTC. Its protein product is CASRLQENGYTF.

The chain employs TRBV18 and TRBJ2-3, with 7 bases aligning to TRBD2. The germline V gene encodes CDR1 KGHSH and CDR2 LQKENI. The CDR3 is made up of 14 amino acids. The ends lost 2 bases at V and 7 bases at J; junction bases unmatched: 6. The CDR3 sequence is CASSPGGGRNTQYF. The DNA of the CDR3 is TGTGCCAGCTCACCAGGCGGCGGGAGAAATACGCAGTATTTT.

This clonotype was recorded many times. The chain links TRBV6-1 to TRBJ1-1; D not resolved. V lost 5 bases and J lost 4, with 11 bases in between. Germline CDR1 MNHNS, CDR2 SASEGT. The length of the CDR3 is 13 residues. The CDR3 region is CASSKEEFTEAFF. The CDR3 DNA follows: TGTGCCAGCAGTAAGGAGGAGTTCACTGAAGCTTTCTTT.

The gene calls are TRBV29-1 and TRBJ2-7; D is perhaps TRBD1 (5 bases). V lost 3 bases and J lost 3, with 12 bases in between. Germline V CDR1 and CDR2: SQVTM, ANQGSEA. The CDR3 is made up of 13 amino acids. CDR3 amino acids: CSVEAGLNYEQYF. The CDR3 bases are TGCAGCGTTGAGGCAGGGCTGAACTACGAGCAGTACTTC.

This clonotype was seen more than once but under ten times. The chain recombines TRBV7-9 with TRBJ2-1, with D perhaps TRBD2 (6 bases). Deletions cut 5 bases from V and 9 bases from J, with 11 bases between. The CDR3 totals 12 residues. Germline-derived CDR1 and CDR2 are SEHNR and FQNEAQ (reference sequence). CDR3 nucleotides: TGTGCCAGCAGCCAAAGCGGGCCTGAGCAGTTCTTC. Translating gives CASSQSGPEQFF. The full variable domain, in which reference TRBV7-9 and TRBJ2-1 provide the parts outside the CDR3, is DTGVSQNPRHKITKRGQNVTFRCDPISEHNRLYWYRQTLGQGPEFLTYFQNEAQLEKSRLLSDRFSAERPKGSFSTLEIQRTEQGDSAMYLCASSQSGPEQFFGPGTRLTVL.

This chain joins TRBV7-2 and TRBJ1-5; D unclear. This CDR3 is 14 amino acids long. The germline V and J ends were trimmed by 1 base and 3 bases, with 7 bases remaining between them. Germline V CDR1 and CDR2: SGHTA, FQGNSA. The CDR3 sequence is CASSLVWINQPQHF. In nucleotides, the CDR3 is TGTGCCAGCAGCTTAGTTTGGATCAATCAGCCCCAGCATTTT.

The chain carries TRBV6-7 and TRBJ1-4; D is uncertain. TRBV6-7 is treated as an ORF (open reading frame) with a function not yet certain. Trimming removed 0 bases at V and 2 bases at J, with 10 bases between. The CDR3 has 16 residues. The CDR3 bases are TGTGCCAGCAGTTACTCGGGTCGGCTGACTAATGAAAAACTGTTTTTT. This sequence encodes CASSYSGRLTNEKLFF.

The chain joins TRBV11-1 to TRBJ2-4; D call uncertain. V lost 5 bases, J lost 1 base, and 9 bases lay in between. The CDR3 is 14 amino acids. Germline V gives CDR1 SGHAT, CDR2 FQDESV (reference sequence). For the CDR3, the DNA is TGTGCCAGCAGCCGGACCCCCGCCAAAAACATTCAGTACTTC. Translating gives CASSRTPAKNIQYF.